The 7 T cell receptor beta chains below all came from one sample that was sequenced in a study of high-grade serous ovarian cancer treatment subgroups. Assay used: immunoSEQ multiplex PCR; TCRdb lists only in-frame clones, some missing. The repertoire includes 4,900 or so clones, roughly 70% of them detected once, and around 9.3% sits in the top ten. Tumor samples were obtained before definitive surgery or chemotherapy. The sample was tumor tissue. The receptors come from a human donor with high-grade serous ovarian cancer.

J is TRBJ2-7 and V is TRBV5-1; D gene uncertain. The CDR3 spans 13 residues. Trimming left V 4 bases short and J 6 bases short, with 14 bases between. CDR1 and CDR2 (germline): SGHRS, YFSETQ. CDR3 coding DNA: TGCGCCAGCAGCCCGCGACCCATTTCCGAGCAGTACTTC. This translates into CASSPRPISEQYF.

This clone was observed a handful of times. Written as DNA, the CDR3 is TGCGCCAGCCTAAAGGAACAGGGGTTGGGCTATGGCTACACCTTC. This gives the protein CASLKEQGLGYGYTF. V is TRBV10-2 and J is TRBJ1-2, with 7 bases identical to TRBD1. V lost 8 bases, J lost 4 bases, and 13 bases stayed unmatched. This CDR3 is 15 amino acids long. Germline assignment: CDR1 WSHSY and CDR2 SAAADI.

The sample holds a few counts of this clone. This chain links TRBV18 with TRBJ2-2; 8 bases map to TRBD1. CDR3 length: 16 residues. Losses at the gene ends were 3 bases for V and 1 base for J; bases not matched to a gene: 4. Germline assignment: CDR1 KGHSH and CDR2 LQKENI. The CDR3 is CASSPDRAMNTGELFF. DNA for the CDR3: TGTGCCAGCTCACCGGACAGGGCTATGAACACCGGGGAGCTGTTTTTT.

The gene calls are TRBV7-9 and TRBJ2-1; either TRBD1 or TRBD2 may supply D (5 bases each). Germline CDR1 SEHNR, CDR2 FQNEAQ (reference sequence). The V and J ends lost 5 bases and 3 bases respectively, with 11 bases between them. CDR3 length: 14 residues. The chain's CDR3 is CASSPGPNYNEQFF. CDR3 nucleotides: TGTGCCAGCAGCCCGGGACCGAACTACAATGAGCAGTTCTTC. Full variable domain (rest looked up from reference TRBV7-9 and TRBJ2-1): DTGVSQNPRHKITKRGQNVTFRCDPISEHNRLYWYRQTLGQGPEFLTYFQNEAQLEKSRLLSDRFSAERPKGSFSTLEIQRTEQGDSAMYLCASSPGPNYNEQFFGPGTRLTVL.

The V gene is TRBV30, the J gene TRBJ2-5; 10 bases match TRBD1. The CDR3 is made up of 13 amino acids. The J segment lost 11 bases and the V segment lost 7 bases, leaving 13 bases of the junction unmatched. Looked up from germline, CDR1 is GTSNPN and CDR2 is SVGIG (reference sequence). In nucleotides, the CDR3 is TGTGCCTCACAGGACAGGGGGTCTGGGGAGCAGTACTTC. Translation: CASQDRGSGEQYF.

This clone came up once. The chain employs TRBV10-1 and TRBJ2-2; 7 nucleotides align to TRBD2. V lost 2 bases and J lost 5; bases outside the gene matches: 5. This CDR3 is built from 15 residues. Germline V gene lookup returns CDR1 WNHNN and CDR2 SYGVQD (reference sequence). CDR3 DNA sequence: TGCGCCAGCAGTGAGGGGAGGGAGCCGACCGGGGAGCTGTTTTTT. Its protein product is CASSEGREPTGELFF.

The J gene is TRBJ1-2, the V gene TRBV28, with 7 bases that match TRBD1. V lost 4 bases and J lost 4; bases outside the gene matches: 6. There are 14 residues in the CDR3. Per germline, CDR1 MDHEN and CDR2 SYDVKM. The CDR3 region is CASSSPNRGYGYTF. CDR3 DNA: TGTGCCAGCAGTTCCCCCAACAGGGGCTATGGCTACACCTTC.